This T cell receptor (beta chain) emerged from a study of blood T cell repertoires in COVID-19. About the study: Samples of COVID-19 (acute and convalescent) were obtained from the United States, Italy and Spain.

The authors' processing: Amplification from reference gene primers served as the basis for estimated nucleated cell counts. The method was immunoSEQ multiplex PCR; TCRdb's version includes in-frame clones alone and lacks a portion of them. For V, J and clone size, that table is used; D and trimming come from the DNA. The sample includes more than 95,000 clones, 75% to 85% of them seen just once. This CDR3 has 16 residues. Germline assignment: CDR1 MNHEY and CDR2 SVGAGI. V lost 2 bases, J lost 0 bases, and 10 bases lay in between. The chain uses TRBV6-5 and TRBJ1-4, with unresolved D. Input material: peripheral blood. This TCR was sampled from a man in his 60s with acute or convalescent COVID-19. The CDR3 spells CASSYDLSATNEKLFF. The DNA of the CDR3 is TGTGCCAGCAGTTACGACTTGAGTGCAACTAATGAAAAACTGTTTTTT.